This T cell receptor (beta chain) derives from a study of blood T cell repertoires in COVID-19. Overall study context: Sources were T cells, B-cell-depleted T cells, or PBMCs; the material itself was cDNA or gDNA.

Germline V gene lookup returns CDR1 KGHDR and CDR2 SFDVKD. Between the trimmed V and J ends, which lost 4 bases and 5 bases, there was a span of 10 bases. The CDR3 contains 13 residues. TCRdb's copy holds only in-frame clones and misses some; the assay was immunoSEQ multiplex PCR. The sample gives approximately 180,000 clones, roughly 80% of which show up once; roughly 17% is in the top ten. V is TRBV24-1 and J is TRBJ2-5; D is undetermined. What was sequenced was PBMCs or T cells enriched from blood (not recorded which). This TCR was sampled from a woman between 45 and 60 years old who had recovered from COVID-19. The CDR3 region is CATSDPALETQYF. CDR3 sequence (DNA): TGTGCCACCAGTGACCCCGCGCTGGAGACCCAGTACTTC.